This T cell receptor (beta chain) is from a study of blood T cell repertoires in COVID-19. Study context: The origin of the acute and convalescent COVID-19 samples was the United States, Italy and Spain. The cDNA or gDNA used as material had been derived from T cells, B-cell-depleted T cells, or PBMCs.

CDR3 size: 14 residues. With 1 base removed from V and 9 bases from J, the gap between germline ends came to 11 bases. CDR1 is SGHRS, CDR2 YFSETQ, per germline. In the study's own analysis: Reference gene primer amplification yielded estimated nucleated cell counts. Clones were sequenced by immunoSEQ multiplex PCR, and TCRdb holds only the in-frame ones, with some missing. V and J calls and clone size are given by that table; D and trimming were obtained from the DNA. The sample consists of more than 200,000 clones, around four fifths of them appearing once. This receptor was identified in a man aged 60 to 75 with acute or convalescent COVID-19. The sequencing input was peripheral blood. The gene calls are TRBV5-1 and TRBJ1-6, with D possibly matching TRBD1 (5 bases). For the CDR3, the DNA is TGCGCCAGCAGCTTGTCAGGGTTCGGTTCACCCCTCCACTTT. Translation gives CASSLSGFGSPLHF.